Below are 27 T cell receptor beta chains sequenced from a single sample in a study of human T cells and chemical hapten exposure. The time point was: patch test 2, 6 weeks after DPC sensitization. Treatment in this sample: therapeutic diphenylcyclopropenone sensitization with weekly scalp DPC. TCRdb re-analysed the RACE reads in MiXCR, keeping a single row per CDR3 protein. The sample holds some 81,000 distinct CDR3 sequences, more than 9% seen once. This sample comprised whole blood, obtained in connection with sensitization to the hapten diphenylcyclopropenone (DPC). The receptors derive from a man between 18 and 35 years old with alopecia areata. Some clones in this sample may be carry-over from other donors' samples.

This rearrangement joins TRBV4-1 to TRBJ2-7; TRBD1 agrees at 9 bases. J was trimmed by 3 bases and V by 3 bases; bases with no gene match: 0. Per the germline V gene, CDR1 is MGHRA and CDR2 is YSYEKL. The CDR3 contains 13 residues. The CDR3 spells CASSQTGGYEQYF. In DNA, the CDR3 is TGCGCCAGCAGCCAGACAGGGGGCTACGAGCAGTACTTC.

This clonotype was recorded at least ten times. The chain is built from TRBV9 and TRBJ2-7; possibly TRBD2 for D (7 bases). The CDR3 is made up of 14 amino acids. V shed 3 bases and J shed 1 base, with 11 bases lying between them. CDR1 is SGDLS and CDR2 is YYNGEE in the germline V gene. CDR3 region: CASSARGGSYEQYF. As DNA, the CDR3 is TGTGCCAGCAGCGCGAGGGGGGGATCCTACGAGCAGTACTTC.

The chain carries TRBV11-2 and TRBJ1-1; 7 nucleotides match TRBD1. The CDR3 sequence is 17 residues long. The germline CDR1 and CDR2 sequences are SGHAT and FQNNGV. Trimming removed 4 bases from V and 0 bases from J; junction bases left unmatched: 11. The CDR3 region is CASSWGDRLIMNTEAFF. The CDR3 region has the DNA TGTGCCAGCAGCTGGGGGGACAGACTGATCATGAACACTGAAGCTTTCTTT.

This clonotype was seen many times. The CDR3 coding sequence is TGCGCCAGCAGCGTTTGGACTACCACCAACTCTGGGGCCAACGTCCTGACTTTC. This translates into CASSVWTTTNSGANVLTF. The rearrangement uses TRBV10-2 and TRBJ2-6; maybe TRBD2 (6 bases). V lost 6 bases to trimming and J lost 0 bases, with 18 bases between them. The length of the CDR3 is 18 residues. CDR1 is WSHSY and CDR2 is SAAADI in the germline V gene.

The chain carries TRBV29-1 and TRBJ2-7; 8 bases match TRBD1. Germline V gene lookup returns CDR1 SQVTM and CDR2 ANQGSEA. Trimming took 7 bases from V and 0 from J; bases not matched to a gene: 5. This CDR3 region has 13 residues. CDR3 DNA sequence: TGCAGCGCCGGCACAGGGGGCTCCTACGAGCAGTACTTC. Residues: CSAGTGGSYEQYF.

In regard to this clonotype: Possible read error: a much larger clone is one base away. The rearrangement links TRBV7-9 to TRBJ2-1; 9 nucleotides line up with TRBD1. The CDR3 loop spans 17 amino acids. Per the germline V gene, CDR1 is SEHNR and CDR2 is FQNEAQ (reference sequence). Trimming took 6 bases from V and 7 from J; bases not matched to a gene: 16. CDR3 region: CASRHRSGTGIVNEQFF. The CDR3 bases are TGTGCCAGCAGACATCGATCCGGGACAGGGATTGTTAATGAGCAGTTCTTC.

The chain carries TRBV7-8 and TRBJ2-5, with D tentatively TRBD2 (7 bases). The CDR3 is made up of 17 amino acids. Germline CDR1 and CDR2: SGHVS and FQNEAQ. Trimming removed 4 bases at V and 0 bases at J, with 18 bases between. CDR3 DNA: TGTGCCAGCAGCTCTTTCAATTGGCGGGGGCACCAAGAGACCCAGTACTTC. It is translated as CASSSFNWRGHQETQYF.

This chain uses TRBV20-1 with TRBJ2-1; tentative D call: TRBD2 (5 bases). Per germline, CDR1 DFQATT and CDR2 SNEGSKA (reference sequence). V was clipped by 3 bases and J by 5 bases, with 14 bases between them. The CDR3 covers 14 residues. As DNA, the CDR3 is TGCAGTGCTAGTCTGCTAGCTATCCACAATGAGCAGTTCTTC. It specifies CSASLLAIHNEQFF.

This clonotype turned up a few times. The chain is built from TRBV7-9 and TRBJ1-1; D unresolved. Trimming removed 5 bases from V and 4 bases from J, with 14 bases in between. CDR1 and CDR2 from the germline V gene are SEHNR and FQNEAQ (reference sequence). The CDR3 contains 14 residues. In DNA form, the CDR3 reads TGTGCCAGCAGCCTGGCTAGGGTTACCACTGAAGCTTTCTTT. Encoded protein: CASSLARVTTEAFF.

The CDR3 loop is CASSFTRVSSYEQYF. The CDR3, as DNA: TGTGCCAGCAGTTTTACGAGGGTAAGCTCCTACGAGCAGTACTTC. J is TRBJ2-7 and V is TRBV28, with TRBD2 as a possible D gene (5 bases). Between the trimmed V and J ends, which lost 3 bases and 0 bases, there was a span of 12 bases. The CDR3 has 15 residues. Per germline, CDR1 MDHEN and CDR2 SYDVKM.

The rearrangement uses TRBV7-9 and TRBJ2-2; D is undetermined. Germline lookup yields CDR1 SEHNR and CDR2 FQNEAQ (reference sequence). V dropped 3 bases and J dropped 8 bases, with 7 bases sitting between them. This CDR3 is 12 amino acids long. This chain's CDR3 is CASSFSEGELFF. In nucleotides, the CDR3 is TGTGCCAGCAGCTTCAGTGAAGGGGAGCTGTTTTTT.

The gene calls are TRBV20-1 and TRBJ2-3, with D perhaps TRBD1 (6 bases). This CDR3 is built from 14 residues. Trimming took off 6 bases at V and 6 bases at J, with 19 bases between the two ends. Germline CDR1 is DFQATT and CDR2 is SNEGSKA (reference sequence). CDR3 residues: CSAAQTGRGDTQYF. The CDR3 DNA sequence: TGCAGTGCGGCCCAGACCGGTAGGGGGGATACGCAGTATTTT.

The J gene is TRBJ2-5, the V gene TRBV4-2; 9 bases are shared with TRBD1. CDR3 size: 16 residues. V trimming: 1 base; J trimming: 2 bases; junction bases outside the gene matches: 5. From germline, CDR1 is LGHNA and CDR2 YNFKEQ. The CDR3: CASSQGDRATQETQYF. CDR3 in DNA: TGTGCCAGCAGCCAAGGGGACAGGGCCACTCAAGAGACCCAGTACTTC.

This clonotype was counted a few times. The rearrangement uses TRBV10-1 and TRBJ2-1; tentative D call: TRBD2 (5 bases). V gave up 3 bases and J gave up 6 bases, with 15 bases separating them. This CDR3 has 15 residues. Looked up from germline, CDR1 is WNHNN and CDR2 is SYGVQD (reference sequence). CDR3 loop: CASSDPGRGLNEQFF. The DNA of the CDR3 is TGCGCCAGCAGTGACCCTGGGAGAGGGCTCAATGAGCAGTTCTTC.

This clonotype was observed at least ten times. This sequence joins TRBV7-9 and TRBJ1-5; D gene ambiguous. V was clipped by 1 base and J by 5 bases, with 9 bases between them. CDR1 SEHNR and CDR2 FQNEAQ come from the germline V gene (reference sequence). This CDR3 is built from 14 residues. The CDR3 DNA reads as TGTGCCAGCAGCTTAGACGCAGTTTATCAGCCCCAGCATTTT. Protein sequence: CASSLDAVYQPQHF.

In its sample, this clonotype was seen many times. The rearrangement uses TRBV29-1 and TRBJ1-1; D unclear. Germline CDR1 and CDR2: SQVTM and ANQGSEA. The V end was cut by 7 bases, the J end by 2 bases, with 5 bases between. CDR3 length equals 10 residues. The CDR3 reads CSGSNTEAFF. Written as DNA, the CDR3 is TGCAGCGGTTCTAACACTGAAGCTTTCTTT.

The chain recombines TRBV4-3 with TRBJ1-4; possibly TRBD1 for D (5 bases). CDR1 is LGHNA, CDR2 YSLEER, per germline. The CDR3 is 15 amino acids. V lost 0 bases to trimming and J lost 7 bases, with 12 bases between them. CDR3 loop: CASSQDGRGGEKLFF. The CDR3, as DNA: TGCGCCAGCAGCCAAGATGGCCGGGGCGGTGAAAAACTGTTTTTT.

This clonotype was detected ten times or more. The CDR3 sequence: CASRELDIQYF. The CDR3 nucleotides read TGCGCCAGTAGAGAATTGGACATTCAGTACTTC. This chain joins TRBV10-2 and TRBJ2-4, with D unresolved. Between the trimmed V and J ends, which lost 9 bases and 8 bases, there was a span of 11 bases. CDR3 length: 11 residues. Germline-derived CDR1 and CDR2 are WSHSY and SAAADI.

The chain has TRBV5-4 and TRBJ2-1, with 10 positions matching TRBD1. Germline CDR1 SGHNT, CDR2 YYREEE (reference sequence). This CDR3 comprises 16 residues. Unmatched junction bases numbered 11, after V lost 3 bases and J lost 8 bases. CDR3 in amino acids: CASSWDRGLNRDEQFF. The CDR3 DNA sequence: TGTGCCAGCAGCTGGGACAGGGGCCTTAATAGGGATGAGCAGTTCTTC.

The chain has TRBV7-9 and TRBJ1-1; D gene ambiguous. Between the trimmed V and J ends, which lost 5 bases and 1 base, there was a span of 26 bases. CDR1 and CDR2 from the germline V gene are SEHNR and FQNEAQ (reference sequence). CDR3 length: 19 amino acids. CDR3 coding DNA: TGTGCCAGCAGCCTCAATAAAAGGGCAGTACAAACCTGGAACACTGAAGCTTTCTTT. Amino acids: CASSLNKRAVQTWNTEAFF.

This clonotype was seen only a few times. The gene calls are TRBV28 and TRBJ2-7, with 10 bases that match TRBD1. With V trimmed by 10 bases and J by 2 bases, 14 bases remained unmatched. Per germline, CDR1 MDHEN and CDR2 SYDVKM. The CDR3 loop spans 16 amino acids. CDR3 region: CATWVEGTGETYEQYF. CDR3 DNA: TGTGCCACCTGGGTTGAAGGGACAGGGGAAACCTACGAGCAGTACTTC.

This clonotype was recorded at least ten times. The CDR3 here is CASSSRDSHGELFF. Written as DNA, the CDR3 is TGTGCCAGCAGCTCCCGGGACAGTCACGGGGAGCTGTTTTTT. V usage is TRBV7-8 and J usage is TRBJ2-2, with TRBD1 matching over 7 bases. This CDR3 has 14 amino acids. The germline gives CDR1 SGHVS, CDR2 FQNEAQ. Unmatched junction bases numbered 6, after V lost 4 bases and J lost 7 bases.

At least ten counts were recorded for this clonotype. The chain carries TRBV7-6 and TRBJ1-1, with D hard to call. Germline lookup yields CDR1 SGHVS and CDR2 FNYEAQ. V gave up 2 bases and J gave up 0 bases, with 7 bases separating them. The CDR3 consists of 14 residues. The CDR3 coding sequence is TGTGCCAGCAGCTTAATCCCCATGAACACTGAAGCTTTCTTT. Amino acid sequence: CASSLIPMNTEAFF.

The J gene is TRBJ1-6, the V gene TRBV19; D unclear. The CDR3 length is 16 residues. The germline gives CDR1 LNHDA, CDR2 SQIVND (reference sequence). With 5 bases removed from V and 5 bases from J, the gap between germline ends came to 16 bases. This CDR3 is CASSEQQKSHNSPLHF. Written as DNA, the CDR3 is TGTGCCAGTAGTGAACAGCAAAAGAGTCATAATTCACCCCTCCACTTT.

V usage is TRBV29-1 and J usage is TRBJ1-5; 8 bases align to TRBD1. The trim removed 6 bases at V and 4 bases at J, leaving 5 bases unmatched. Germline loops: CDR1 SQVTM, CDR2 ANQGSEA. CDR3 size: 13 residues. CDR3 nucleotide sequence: TGCAGCGTGTCCGGGACAGGTAATCAGCCCCAGCATTTT. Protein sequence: CSVSGTGNQPQHF.

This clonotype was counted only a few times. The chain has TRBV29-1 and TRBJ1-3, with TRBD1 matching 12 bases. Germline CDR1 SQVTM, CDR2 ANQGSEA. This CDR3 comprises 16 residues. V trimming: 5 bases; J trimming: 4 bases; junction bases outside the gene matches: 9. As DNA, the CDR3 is TGCAGCGTTTCGACCTGGGACAGGGGGCAGGGAAACACCATATATTTT. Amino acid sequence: CSVSTWDRGQGNTIYF.

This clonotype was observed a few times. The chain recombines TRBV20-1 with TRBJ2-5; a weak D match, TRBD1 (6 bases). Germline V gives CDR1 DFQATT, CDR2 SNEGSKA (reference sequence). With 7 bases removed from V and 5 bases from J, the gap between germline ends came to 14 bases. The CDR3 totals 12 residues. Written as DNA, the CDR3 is TGCAGTGTTACAGGGATCGTTGAGACCCAGTACTTC. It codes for CSVTGIVETQYF.